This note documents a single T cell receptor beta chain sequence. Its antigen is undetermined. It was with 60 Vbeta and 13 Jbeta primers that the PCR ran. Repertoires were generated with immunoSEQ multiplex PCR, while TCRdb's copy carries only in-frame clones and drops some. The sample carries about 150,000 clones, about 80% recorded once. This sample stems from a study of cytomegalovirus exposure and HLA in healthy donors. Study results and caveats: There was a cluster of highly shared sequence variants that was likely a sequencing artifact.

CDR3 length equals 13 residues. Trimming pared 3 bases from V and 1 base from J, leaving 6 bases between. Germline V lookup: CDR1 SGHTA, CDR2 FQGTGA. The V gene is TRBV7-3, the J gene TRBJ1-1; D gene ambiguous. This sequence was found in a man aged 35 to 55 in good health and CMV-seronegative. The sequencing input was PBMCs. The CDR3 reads CASSFGANTEAFF. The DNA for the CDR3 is TGTGCCAGCAGCTTTGGAGCGAACACTGAAGCTTTCTTT.